This entry describes one T cell receptor beta chain. This clone has a handful of counts. Its antigen target is currently unknown. No much larger clonotype is one base removed from it; base qualities were not supplied. Each donor gave one peripheral blood draw, averaging roughly 100 mL, which was collected into heparinised tubes. Using a panel that included CD45RO, CCR7, CD25, CD127, CD95 and CD27, naive, central memory, regulatory and stem cell-like memory CD4+ T cells were sorted on a BD FACSAria II. Purity was above 95% for every sorted population. PBMCs were isolated right away by Lymphoprep density gradient centrifugation and were stained directly, without culture. Samples were stained and sorted in pairs, with one healthy donor and one patient per experiment, so that batch effects were minimized. The data originate from a study of beta chain features in type 1 diabetes (dated by TCRdb to 2016 to 2018). General notes on the study: No differences in mean age, gender distribution, total cell number or subset yield were found between patients and healthy donors. A total of some 100,000,000 sorted cells were examined across all samples, and a strong correlation was observed between cell number per subset and RNA yield. In the study, TCRB repertoires of sorted circulating CD4+ T cell subsets from recently diagnosed type 1 diabetes patients were compared with those of matched healthy donors. Regulatory and stem cell-like memory subsets were obtained from only 8 patients and roughly 8 healthy donors, while naive and central memory subsets were obtained from all 28 donors. Results and caveats for the whole study, not just this receptor: Naive, central memory and regulatory TCRB repertoires appeared to be more similar among patients than among healthy donors. Because small numbers of individuals were included in the HLA sub-analyses, any influence of HLA type on TCRB rearrangement was left unresolved. Patients with type 1 diabetes made fewer insertions and deleted more nucleotides at VDJ recombination sites, implying thymic rearrangement abnormalities. In all four CD4+ subsets, TCRB CDR3 length was moderately but significantly shorter in type 1 diabetes patients. Because cDNA was sequenced instead of genomic DNA, highly expressing activated cells could be over-represented, though the groups showed no difference in activation or CD3 levels. PCR may preferentially amplify shorter templates, but because patient and control samples were amplified and corrected together, any resulting skew would affect both groups equally.

From the cysteine through the phenylalanine, the CDR3 covers 16 amino acids. The CDR3 DNA has 48 bases and is translated from base 1. V is pruned by 0 bases and J by 4 bases, leaving 2 bases of the junction without a gene match. The germline V gene provides CDR1 SGHNT and CDR2 YENEEA. All of the isolated RNA was reverse transcribed with the High Capacity cDNA Reverse Transcription Kit, so expressed TCRB transcripts were sequenced. Deep immunoSEQ sequencing was performed on naive, central memory and regulatory T cell samples, with an average of roughly 3.5 million total reads per sample. Sorted cells were lysed in RLT buffer, and RNA was extracted using DNase-treated RNeasy Micro or Mini kits according to cell number. To prevent cross-contamination, each cell subset was processed individually, whereas patient and healthy donor samples were processed jointly. Using the immunoSEQ multiplex PCR, TCRB sequences were amplified from cDNA into 87-bp fragments spanning the CDR3 region. Amplicons were sequenced on the Illumina HiSeq platform. Per the authors' processing: Synthetic template baselines were used to correct PCR bias computationally, reads within Hamming distance 2 were collapsed together, and singletons that could not be merged were discarded. Reads were aligned against IMGT so that V, D and J genes, CDR3 length and insertions or deletions at six rearrangement sites could be assigned. Within each subset, clonotype counts were normalized to the number of sorted cells before true diversity and Gini coefficients were calculated with the tcR R package. The overlap coefficient, calculated on TCRB nucleotide sequences, was used to measure repertoire sharing. As a proxy for the pre-selection repertoire, out-of-frame TCRB sequences from naive cells were analyzed. The clones in this table, taken by TCRdb from immuneACCESS, are in-frame only. Not every clone is retained; where verified, under half of the shortfall comes from an unresolved V gene, and the cause of the rest is unknown. That table supplies the V and J calls and clone size; D and trimming were determined from the DNA. The sample table lists approximately 400,000 clones, less than 15% of them with a count of one. Under 0.02% of the sample is taken by the ten largest.

The V gene is TRBV11-3 and the J gene is TRBJ2-2; TRBD1 aligns with 10 central bases. Sequencing was performed on naive CD4+ T cells from blood. The cell subset or site label of this sample denotes: true naive CD4+ T cells. The sequence came from a woman aged 18-29 years in good health. The encoded CDR3 is CASSLDGTGVTGELFF. The sequenced DNA: TGTGCCAGCAGCTTAGATGGGACAGGGGTCACCGGGGAGCTGTTTTTT.